The text below deals with one TCR beta chain. The sample belongs to a study of blood T cell repertoires in COVID-19. Per the germline V gene, CDR1 is KGHDR and CDR2 is SFDVKD. The CDR3 is made up of 13 amino acids. The germline V and J ends were trimmed by 9 bases and 4 bases, with 14 bases remaining between them. Repertoires were generated with immunoSEQ multiplex PCR, while TCRdb's copy carries only in-frame clones and drops some. The sample has some 100,000 clones; approximately 92% are singletons. The sequenced material came from peripheral blood. This TCR was sampled from a woman aged 55-69 years with active COVID-19. V gene TRBV24-1 combines with J gene TRBJ1-1, with a possible D match to TRBD1 (6 bases). CDR3 loop: CATQDRLGTEAFF. The CDR3, as DNA: TGTGCCACCCAAGACAGGTTGGGCACTGAAGCTTTCTTT.